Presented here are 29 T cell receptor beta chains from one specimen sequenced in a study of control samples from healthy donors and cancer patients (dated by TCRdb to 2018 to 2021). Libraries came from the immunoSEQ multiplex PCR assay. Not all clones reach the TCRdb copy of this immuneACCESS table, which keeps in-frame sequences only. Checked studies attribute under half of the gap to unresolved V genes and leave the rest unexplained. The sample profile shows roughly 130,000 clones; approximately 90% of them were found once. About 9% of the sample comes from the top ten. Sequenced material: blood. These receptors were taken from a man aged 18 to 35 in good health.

CDR3 in amino acids: CASTPSRGRHTEAFF. The CDR3 coding sequence is TGTGCCAGTACCCCAAGCAGGGGGCGGCACACTGAAGCTTTCTTT. The chain is built from TRBV19 and TRBJ1-1, with 8 nucleotides matching TRBD1. The CDR3 sequence is 15 residues long. Trimming took 7 bases from V and 3 from J; bases not matched to a gene: 10. Germline CDR1 is LNHDA and CDR2 is SQIVND (reference sequence).

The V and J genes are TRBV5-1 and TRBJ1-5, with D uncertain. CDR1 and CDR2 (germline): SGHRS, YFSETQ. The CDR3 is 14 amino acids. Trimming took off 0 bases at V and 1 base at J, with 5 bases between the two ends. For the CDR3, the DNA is TGCGCCAGCAGCTTGGGGCCGAGCAATCAGCCCCAGCATTTT. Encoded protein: CASSLGPSNQPQHF.

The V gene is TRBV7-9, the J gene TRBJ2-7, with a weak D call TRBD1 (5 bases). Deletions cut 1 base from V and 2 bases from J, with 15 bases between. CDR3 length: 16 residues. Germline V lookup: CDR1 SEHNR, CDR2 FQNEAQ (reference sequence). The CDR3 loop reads CASSLEVWGQTYEQYF. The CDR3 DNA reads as TGTGCCAGCAGCTTAGAAGTGTGGGGCCAGACCTACGAGCAGTACTTC.

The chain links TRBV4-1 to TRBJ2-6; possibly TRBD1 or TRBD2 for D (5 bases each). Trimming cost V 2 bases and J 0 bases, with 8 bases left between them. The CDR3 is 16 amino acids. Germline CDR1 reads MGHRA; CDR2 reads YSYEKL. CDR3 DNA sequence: TGCGCCAGCAGCCAACGGGGACGCTCTGGGGCCAACGTCCTGACTTTC. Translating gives CASSQRGRSGANVLTF.

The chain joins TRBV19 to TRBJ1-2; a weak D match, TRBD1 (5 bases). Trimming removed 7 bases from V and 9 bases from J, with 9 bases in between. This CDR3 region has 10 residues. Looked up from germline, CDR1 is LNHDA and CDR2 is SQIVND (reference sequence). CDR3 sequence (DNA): TGTGCCAGTAAGGACACAAGCTACACCTTC. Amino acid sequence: CASKDTSYTF.

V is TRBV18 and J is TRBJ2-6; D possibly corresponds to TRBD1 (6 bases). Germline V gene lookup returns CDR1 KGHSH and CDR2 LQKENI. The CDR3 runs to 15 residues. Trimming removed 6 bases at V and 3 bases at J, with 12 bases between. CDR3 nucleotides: TGTGCCAGCTCCCCAGGGGTTGGTGGGGCCAACGTCCTGACTTTC. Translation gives CASSPGVGGANVLTF.

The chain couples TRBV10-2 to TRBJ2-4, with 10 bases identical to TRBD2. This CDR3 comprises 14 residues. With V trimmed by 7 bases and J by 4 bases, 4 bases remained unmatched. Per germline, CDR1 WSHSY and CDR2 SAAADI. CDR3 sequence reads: CASTDSGGKNIQYF. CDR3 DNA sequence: TGCGCCAGCACCGATAGCGGGGGGAAAAACATTCAGTACTTC.

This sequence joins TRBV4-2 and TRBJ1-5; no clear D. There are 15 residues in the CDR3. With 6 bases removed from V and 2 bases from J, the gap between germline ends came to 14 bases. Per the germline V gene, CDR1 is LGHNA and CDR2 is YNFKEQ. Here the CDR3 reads CASSRAESGNQPQHF. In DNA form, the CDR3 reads TGTGCCAGCAGTCGGGCGGAAAGTGGCAATCAGCCCCAGCATTTT.

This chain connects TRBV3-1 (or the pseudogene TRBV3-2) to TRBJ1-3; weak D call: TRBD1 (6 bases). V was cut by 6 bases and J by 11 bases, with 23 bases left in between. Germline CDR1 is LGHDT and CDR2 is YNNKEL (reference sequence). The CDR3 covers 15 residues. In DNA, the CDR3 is TGTGCCAGCAGACTACAGGGAGTGAAGAGAACACCCATATATTTT. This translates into CASRLQGVKRTPIYF.

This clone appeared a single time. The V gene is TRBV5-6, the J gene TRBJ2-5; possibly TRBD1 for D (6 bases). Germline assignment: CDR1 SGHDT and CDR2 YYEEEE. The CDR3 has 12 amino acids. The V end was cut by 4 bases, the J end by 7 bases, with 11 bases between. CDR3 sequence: CASSPTGGTQYF. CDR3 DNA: TGTGCCAGCAGCCCGACAGGCGGGACCCAGTACTTC. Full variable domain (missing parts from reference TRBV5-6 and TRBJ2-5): DAGVTQSPTHLIKTRGQQVTLRCSPKSGHDTVSWYQQALGQGPQFIFQYYEEEERQRGNFPDRFSGHQFPNYSSELNVNALLLGDSALYLCASSPTGGTQYFGPGTRLLVL.

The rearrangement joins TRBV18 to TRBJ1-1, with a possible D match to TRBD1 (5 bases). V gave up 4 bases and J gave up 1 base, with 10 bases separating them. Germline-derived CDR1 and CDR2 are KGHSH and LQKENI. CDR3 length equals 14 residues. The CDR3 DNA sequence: TGTGCCAGCTCACGGGGACTTGGGAACACTGAAGCTTTCTTT. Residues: CASSRGLGNTEAFF.

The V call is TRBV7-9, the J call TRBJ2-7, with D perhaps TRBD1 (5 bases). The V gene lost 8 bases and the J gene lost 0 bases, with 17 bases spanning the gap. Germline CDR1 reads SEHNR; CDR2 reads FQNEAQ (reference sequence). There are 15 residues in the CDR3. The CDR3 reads CASANQGPLSYEQYF. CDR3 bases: TGTGCCAGCGCTAATCAGGGTCCCCTCTCCTACGAGCAGTACTTC.

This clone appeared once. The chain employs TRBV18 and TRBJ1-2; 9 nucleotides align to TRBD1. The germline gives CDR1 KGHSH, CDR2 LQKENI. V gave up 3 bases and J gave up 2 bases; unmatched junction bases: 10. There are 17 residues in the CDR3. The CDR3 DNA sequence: TGTGCCAGCTCACCGTCGATCTCCGGGACAGGGAACTATGGCTACACCTTC. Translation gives CASSPSISGTGNYGYTF. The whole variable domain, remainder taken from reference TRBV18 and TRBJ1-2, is NAGVMQNPRHLVRRRGQEARLRCSPMKGHSHVYWYRQLPEEGLKFMVYLQKENIIDESGMPKERFSAEFPKEGPSILRIQQVVRGDSAAYFCASSPSISGTGNYGYTFGSGTRLTVV.

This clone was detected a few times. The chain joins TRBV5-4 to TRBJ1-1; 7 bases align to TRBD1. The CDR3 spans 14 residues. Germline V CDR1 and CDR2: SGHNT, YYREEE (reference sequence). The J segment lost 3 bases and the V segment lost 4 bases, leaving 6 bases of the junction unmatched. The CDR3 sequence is CASSRQGEDTEAFF. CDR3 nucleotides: TGTGCCAGCAGCAGACAGGGTGAGGACACTGAAGCTTTCTTT.

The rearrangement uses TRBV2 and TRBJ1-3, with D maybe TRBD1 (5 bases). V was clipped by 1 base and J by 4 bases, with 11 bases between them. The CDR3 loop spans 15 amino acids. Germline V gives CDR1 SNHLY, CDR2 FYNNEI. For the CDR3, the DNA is TGTGCCAGCAGTGAAGGGCCAGGGTCCGGAAACACCATATATTTT. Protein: CASSEGPGSGNTIYF.

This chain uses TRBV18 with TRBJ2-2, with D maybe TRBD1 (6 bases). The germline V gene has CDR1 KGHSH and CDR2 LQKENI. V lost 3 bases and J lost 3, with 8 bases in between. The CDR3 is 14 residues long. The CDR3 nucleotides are TGTGCCAGCTCACCTACAGGGTACACCGGGGAGCTGTTTTTT. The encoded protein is CASSPTGYTGELFF.

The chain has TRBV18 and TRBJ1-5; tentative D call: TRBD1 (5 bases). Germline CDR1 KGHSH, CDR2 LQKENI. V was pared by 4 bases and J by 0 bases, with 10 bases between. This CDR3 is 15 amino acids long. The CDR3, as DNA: TGTGCCAGCTCACGCGACAGAAATAGCAATCAGCCCCAGCATTTT. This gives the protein CASSRDRNSNQPQHF.

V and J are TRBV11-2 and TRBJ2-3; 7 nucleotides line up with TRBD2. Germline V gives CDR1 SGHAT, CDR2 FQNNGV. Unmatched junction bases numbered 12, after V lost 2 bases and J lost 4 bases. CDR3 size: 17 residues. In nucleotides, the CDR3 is TGTGCCAGCAGCTTATATTCAACAGTGGGGAGGGCAGATACGCAGTATTTT. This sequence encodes CASSLYSTVGRADTQYF.

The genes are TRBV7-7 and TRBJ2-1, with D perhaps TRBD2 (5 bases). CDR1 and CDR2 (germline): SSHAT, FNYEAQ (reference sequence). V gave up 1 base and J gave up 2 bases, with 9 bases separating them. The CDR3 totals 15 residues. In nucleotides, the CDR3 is TGTGCCAGCAGCTTAGTACTAGGTGCCTACAATGAGCAGTTCTTC. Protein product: CASSLVLGAYNEQFF.

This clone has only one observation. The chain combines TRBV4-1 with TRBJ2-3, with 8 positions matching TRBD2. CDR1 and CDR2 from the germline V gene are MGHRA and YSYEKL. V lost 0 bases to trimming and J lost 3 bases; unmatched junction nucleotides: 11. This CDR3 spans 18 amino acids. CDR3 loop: CASSQDRAGGGSTDTQYF. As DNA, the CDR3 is TGCGCCAGCAGCCAAGATAGGGCGGGGGGCGGCTCGACAGATACGCAGTATTTT.

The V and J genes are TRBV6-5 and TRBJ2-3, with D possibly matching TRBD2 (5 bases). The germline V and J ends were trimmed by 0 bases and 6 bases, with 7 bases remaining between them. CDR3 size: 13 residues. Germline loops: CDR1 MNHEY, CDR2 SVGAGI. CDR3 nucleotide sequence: TGTGCCAGCAGTTACTCGAGGGCCGATACGCAGTATTTT. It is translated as CASSYSRADTQYF.

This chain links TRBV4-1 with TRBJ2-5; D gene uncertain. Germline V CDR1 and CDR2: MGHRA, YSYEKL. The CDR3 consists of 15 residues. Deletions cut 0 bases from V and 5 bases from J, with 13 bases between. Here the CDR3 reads CASSQEALLRETQYF. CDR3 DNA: TGCGCCAGCAGCCAAGAGGCTTTACTGAGGGAGACCCAGTACTTC.

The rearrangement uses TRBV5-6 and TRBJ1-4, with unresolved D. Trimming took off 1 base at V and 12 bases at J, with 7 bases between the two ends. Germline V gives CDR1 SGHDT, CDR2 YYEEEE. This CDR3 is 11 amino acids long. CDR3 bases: TGTGCCAGCAGCTTGAAAAGCCAACTGTTTTTT. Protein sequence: CASSLKSQLFF.

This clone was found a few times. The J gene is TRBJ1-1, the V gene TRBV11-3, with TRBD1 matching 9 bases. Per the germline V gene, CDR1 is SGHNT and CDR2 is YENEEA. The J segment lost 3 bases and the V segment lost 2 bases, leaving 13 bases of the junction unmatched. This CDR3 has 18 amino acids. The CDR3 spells CASSLRSTGGGKDTEAFF. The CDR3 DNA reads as TGTGCCAGCAGCTTACGTTCAACAGGGGGCGGGAAAGACACTGAAGCTTTCTTT.

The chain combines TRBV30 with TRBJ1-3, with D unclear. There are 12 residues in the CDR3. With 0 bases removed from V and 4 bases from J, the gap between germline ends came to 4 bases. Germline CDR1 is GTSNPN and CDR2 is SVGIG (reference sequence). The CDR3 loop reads CAWSVYGNTIYF. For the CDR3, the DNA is TGTGCCTGGAGTGTATACGGAAACACCATATATTTT.

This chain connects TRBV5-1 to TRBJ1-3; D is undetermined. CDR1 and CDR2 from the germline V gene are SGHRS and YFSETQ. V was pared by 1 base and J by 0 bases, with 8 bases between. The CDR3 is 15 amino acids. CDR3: CASSLIGSSGNTIYF. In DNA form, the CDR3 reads TGCGCCAGCAGCTTGATAGGGAGCTCTGGAAACACCATATATTTT.

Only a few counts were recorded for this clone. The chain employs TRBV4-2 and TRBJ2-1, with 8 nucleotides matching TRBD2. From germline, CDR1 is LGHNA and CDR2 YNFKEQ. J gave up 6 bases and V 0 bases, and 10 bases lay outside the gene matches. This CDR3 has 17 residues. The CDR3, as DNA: TGTGCCAGCAGCCAAGATCCGGTAGCGGGACTAGTCAATGAGCAGTTCTTC. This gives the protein CASSQDPVAGLVNEQFF.

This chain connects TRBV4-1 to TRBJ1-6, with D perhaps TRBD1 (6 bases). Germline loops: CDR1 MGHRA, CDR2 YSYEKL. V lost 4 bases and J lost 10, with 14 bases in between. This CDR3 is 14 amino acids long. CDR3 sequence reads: CASSPGTFGSPLHF. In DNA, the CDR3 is TGCGCCAGCAGCCCCGGGACATTTGGGTCACCCCTCCACTTT.

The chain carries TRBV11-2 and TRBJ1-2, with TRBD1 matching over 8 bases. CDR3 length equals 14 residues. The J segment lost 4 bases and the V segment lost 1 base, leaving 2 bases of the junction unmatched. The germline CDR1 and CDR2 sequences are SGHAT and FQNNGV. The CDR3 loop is CASSLGTGPYGYTF. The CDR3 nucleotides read TGTGCCAGCAGCTTAGGGACAGGGCCCTATGGCTACACCTTC.